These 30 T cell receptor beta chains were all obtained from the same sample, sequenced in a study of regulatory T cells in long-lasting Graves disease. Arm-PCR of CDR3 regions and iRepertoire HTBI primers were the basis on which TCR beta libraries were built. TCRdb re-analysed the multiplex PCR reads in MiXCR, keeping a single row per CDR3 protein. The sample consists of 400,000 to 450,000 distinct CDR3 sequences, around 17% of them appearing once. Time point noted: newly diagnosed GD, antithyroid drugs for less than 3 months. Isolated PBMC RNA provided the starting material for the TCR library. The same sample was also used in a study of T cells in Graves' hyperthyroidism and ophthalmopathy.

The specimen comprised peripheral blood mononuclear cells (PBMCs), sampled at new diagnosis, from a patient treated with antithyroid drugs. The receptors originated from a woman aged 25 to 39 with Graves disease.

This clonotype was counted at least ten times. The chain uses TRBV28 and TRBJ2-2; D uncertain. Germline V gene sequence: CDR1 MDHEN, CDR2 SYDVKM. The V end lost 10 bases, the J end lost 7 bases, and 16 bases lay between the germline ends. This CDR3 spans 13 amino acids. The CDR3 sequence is CAISWEIGGELFF. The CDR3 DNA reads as TGTGCCATCTCCTGGGAAATTGGCGGGGAGCTGTTTTTT.

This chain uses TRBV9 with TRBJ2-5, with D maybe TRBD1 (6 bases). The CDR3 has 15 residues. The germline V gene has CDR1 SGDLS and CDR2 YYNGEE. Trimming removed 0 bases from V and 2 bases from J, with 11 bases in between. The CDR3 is CASSVVGTLQETQYF. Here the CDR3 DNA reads TGTGCCAGCAGCGTAGTCGGGACATTACAAGAGACCCAGTACTTC.

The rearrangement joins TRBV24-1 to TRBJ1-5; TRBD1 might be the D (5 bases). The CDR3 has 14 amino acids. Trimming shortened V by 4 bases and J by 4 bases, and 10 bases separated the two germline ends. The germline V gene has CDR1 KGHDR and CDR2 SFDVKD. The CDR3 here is CATSDSGSNQPQHF. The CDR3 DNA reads TGTGCCACCAGTGACTCAGGGAGTAATCAGCCCCAGCATTTT.

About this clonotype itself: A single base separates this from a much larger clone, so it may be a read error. DNA for the CDR3: TGTGCCAGCAGCCCAACAGGGAACTATGACTACACCTTC. Amino acids: CASSPTGNYDYTF. The J gene is TRBJ1-2, the V gene TRBV7-6, with D perhaps matching TRBD1 (6 bases). Germline lookup yields CDR1 SGHVS and CDR2 FNYEAQ. The CDR3 is 13 amino acids.

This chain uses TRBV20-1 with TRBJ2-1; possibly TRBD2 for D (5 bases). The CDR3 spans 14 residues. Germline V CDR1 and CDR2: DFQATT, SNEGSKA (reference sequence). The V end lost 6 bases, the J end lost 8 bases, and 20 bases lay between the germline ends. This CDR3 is CSADRGSGFHEQFF. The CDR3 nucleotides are TGCAGTGCCGACCGAGGGTCAGGATTCCATGAGCAGTTCTTC.

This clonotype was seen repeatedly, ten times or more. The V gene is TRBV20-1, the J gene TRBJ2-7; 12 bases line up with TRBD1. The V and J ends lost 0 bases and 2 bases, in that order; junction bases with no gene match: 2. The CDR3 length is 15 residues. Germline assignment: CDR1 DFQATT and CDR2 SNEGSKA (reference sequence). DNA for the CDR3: TGCAGTGCTAGAGAAGGGACAGGGGGCGCCTACGAGCAGTACTTC. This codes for CSAREGTGGAYEQYF.

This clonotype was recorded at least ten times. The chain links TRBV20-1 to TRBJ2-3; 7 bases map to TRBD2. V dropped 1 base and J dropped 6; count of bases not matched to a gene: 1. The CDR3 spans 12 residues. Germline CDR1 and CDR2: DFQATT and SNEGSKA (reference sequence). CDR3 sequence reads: CSARVGRDTQYF. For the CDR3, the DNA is TGCAGTGCTAGAGTCGGGAGGGATACGCAGTATTTT.

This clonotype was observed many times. The CDR3 is CSASREVYEQYF. The CDR3 nucleotides read TGCAGTGCTAGTCGGGAGGTCTACGAGCAGTACTTC. V gene TRBV20-1 combines with J gene TRBJ2-7; TRBD2 aligns across 7 bases. Germline-derived CDR1 and CDR2 are DFQATT and SNEGSKA (reference sequence). CDR3 length: 12 residues. Losses at the gene ends were 3 bases for V and 3 bases for J; bases not matched to a gene: 2.

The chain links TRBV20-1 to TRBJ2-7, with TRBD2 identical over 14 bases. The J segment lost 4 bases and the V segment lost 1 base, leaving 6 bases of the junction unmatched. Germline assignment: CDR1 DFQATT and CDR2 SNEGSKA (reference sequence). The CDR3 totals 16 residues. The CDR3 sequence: CSARVRLAGGVYEQYF. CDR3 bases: TGCAGTGCTAGAGTGAGACTAGCGGGGGGGGTTTACGAGCAGTACTTC.

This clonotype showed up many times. Written as DNA, the CDR3 is TGTGCCAGCAGTCCGGGACTAGCGCTTCAAGAGACCCAGTACTTC. It translates to CASSPGLALQETQYF. This chain joins TRBV6-2 or TRBV6-3 and TRBJ2-5, with 10 bases that match TRBD2. CDR1 and CDR2 (germline): MNHEY, SVGEGT. The V and J ends lost 5 bases and 2 bases, in that order; junction bases with no gene match: 5. The CDR3 is made up of 15 amino acids.

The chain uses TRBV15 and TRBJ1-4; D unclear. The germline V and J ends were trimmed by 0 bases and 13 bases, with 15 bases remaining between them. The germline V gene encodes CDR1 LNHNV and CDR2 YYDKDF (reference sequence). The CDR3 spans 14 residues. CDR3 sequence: CATSRDHQARVLFF. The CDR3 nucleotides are TGTGCCACCAGCAGAGACCATCAAGCACGGGTACTGTTTTTT. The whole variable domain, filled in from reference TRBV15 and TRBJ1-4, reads DAMVIQNPRYQVTQFGKPVTLSCSQTLNHNVMYWYQQKSSQAPKLLFHYYDKDFNNEADTPDNFQSRRPNTSFCFLDIRSPGLGDTAMYLCATSRDHQARVLFFGSGTQLSVL.

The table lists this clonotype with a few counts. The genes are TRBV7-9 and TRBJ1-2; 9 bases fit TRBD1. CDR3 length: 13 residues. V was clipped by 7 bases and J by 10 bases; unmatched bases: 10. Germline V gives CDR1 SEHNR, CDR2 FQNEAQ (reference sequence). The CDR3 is CASTWRTGDDYTF. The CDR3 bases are TGTGCCAGCACCTGGAGGACAGGGGACGACTACACCTTC.

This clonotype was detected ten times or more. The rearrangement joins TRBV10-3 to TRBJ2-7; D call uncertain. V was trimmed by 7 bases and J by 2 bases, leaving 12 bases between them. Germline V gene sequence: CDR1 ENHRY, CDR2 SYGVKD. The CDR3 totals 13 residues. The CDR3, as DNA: TGTGCCATCATGGAGAGTGTAACCTACGAGCAGTACTTC. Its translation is CAIMESVTYEQYF.

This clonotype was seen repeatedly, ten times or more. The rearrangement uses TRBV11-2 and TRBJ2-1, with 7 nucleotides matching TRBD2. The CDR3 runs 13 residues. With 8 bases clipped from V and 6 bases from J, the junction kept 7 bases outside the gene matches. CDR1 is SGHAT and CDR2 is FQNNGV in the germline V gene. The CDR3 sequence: CASGLVYGNEQFF. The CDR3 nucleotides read TGTGCCAGCGGACTAGTGTATGGCAATGAGCAGTTCTTC.

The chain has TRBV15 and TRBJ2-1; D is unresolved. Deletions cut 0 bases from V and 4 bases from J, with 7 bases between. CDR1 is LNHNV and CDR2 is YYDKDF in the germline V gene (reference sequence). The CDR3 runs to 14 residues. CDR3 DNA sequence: TGTGCCACCAGCAGAGACCTAGGGTACAATGAGCAGTTCTTC. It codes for CATSRDLGYNEQFF.

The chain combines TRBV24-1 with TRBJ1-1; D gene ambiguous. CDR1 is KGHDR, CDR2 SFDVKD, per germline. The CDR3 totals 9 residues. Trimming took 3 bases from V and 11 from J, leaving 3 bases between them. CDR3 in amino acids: CATSDQAFF. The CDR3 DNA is TGTGCCACCAGTGATCAGGCTTTCTTT.

Written as DNA, the CDR3 is TGTGCCAGCAGCTTAGGGGTGGGGGGCGCGGAGAACACCGGGGAGCTGTTTTTT. Amino acid sequence: CASSLGVGGAENTGELFF. The V gene is TRBV7-3, the J gene TRBJ2-2, with D tentatively TRBD1 or TRBD2 (6 bases each). The V gene's germline CDR1 is SGHTA and CDR2 FQGTGA. The CDR3 loop spans 18 amino acids. Trimming pared 2 bases from V and 1 base from J, leaving 17 bases between.

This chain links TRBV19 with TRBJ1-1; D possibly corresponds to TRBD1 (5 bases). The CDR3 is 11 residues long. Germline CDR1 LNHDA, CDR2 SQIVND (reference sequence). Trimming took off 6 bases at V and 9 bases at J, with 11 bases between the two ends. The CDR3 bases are TGTGCCAGTAGCTGGGGGACTAAAGCTTTCTTT. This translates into CASSWGTKAFF. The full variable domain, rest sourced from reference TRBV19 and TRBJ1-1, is DGGITQSPKYLFRKEGQNVTLSCEQNLNHDAMYWYRQDPGQGLRLIYYSQIVNDFQKGDIAEGYSVSREKKESFPLTVTSAQKNPTAFYLCASSWGTKAFFGQGTRLTVV.

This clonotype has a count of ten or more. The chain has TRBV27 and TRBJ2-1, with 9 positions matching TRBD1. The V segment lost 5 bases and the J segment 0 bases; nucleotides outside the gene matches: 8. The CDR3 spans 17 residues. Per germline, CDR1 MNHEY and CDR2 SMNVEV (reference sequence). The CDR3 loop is CASSTRTGASSYNEQFF. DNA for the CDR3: TGTGCCAGCAGTACACGGACAGGGGCGAGCTCCTACAATGAGCAGTTCTTC.

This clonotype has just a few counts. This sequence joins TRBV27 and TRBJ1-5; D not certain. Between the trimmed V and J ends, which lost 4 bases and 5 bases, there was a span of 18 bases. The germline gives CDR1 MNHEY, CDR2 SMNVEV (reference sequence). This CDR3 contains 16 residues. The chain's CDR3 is CASSSQYKVRDQPQHF. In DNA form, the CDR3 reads TGTGCCAGCAGTTCCCAGTACAAGGTACGGGATCAGCCCCAGCATTTT.

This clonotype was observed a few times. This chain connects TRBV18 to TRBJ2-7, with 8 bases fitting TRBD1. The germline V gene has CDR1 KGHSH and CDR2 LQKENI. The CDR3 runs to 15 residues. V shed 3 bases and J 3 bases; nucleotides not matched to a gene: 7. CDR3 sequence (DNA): TGTGCCAGCTCACCCGAAAACAGGGGGGACTACGAGCAGTACTTC. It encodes CASSPENRGDYEQYF.

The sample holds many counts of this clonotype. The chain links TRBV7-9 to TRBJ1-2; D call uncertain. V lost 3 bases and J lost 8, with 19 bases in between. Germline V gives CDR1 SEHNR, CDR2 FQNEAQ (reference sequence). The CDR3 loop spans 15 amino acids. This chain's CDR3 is CASSLLGRPTEGYTF. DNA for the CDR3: TGTGCCAGCAGCTTGCTCGGCAGGCCAACCGAGGGCTACACCTTC.

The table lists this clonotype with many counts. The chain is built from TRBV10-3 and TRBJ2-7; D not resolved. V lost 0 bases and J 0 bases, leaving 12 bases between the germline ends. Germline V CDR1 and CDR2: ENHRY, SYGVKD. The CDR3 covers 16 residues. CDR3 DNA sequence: TGTGCCATCAGTGAGTCTGGGCAGGTACTCTCCTACGAGCAGTACTTC. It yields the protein CAISESGQVLSYEQYF.

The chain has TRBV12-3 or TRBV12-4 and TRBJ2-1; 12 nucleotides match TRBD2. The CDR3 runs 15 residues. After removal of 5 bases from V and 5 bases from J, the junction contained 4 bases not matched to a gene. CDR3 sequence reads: CASSMTSGGNNEQFF. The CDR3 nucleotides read TGTGCCAGCAGTATGACTAGCGGGGGTAACAATGAGCAGTTCTTC.

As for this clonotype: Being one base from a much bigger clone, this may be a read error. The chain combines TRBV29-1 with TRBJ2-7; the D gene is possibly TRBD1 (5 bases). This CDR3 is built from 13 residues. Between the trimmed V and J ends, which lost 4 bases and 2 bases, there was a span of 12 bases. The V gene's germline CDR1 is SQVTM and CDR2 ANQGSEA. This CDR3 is CSVARALTYEQYF. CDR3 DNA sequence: TGCAGCGTTGCCAGGGCATTGACCTACGAGCAGTACTTC.

CDR3 nucleotides: TGTGCCAGCAGTTATAAAGCAGGAAACACAGATACGCAGTATTTT. Its translation is CASSYKAGNTDTQYF. The gene calls are TRBV6-2 or TRBV6-3 and TRBJ2-3; no definite D call. The ends were cut back, 3 bases at V and 2 bases at J, with 12 bases in the middle. Germline assignment: CDR1 MNHEY and CDR2 SVGEGT. CDR3 length: 15 residues.

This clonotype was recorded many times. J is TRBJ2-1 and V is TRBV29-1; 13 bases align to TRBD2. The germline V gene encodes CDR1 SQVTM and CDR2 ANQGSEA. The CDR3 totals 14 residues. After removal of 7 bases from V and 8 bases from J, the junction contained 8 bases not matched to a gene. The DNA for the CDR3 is TGCAGCGCTGGACTAGCGGGAGTTCGGCATGAGCAGTTCTTC. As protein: CSAGLAGVRHEQFF.

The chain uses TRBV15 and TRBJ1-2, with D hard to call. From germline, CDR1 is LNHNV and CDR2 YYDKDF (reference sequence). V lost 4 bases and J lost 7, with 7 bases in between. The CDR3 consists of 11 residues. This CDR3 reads CATSTQAGYTF. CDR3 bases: TGTGCCACCAGCACCCAGGCTGGCTACACCTTC.

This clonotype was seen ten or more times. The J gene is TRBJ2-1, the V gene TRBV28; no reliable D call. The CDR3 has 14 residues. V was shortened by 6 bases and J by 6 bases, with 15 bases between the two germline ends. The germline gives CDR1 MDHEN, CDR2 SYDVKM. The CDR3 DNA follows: TGTGCCAGCAGGGCCCTTGACCGAGGCAATGAGCAGTTCTTC. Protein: CASRALDRGNEQFF.

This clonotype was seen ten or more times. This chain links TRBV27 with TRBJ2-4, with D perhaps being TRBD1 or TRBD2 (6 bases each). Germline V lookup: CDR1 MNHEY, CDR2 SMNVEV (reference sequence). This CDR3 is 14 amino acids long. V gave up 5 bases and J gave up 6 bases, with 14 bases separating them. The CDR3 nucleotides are TGTGCCAGCAGTCCCCTTGAGGGGGGAAACATTCAGTACTTC. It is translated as CASSPLEGGNIQYF.